This T cell receptor (beta chain) stems from a study of blood T cells in healthy people across ages. Sample-barcoded 5' priming and a J-beta primer mix drove a second PCR of roughly 6 to 12 cycles. TCRdb reanalysed the 5' RACE reads using MiXCR and keeps one entry per CDR3 protein. The sample lists about 780,000 distinct CDR3 sequences; 35% to 50% were seen once. The V gene end was trimmed by 6 bases and the J gene end by 3 bases; junction bases not matched to a gene: 9. The CDR3 has 14 amino acids. Per germline, CDR1 DFQATT and CDR2 SNEGSKA (reference sequence). The sequencing input was blood. The source is an elderly man in good health. The chain recombines TRBV20-1 with TRBJ2-7; 9 bases agree with TRBD1. CDR3 DNA: TGCAGTGCCGATGGACAGGGGCCTCGCTACGAGCAGTACTTC. Amino acids: CSADGQGPRYEQYF.